The 7 T cell receptor beta chains below come from one sample, sequenced in a study of technical replicates of blood from a handful of donors. TCRdb keeps only in-frame clones here, not all; method: immunoSEQ multiplex PCR. The profile shows 95,000 or so clones, 95% of them singletons. The sample consisted of T cells isolated from PBMCs. These receptors came from a human donor in good health.

The chain joins TRBV9 to TRBJ2-1; D is possibly TRBD2 (6 bases). The germline V gene encodes CDR1 SGDLS and CDR2 YYNGEE. This CDR3 region has 15 residues. Trimming took off 4 bases at V and 6 bases at J, with 17 bases between the two ends. DNA of the CDR3: TGTGCCAGCAGCTTTGGCGGGATCCCTCCCAATGAGCAGTTCTTC. Translating gives CASSFGGIPPNEQFF.

CDR3 in DNA: TGTGCCAGCAGCCCTAGCGGGAGGGCCGGGGAGACCCAGTACTTC. Translated, it gives CASSPSGRAGETQYF. The chain carries TRBV2 and TRBJ2-5; TRBD2 matches at 12 bases. Germline trimming cut 6 bases from V and 5 bases from J; bases unmatched to any gene: 7. This CDR3 has 15 residues. The germline V gene has CDR1 SNHLY and CDR2 FYNNEI.

The V gene is TRBV7-8, the J gene TRBJ2-7; D is possibly TRBD1 (7 bases). The germline V gene encodes CDR1 SGHVS and CDR2 FQNEAQ. V dropped 4 bases and J dropped 6 bases, with 16 bases sitting between them. This CDR3 has 14 amino acids. CDR3 sequence reads: CASSSSPGGPEQYF. In nucleotides, the CDR3 is TGTGCCAGCAGCTCGTCTCCAGGGGGGCCCGAGCAGTACTTC.

The chain has TRBV4-1 and TRBJ1-2; maybe TRBD1 (5 bases). Germline CDR1 MGHRA, CDR2 YSYEKL. V lost 4 bases and J 4 bases, leaving 13 bases between the germline ends. The CDR3 is made up of 14 amino acids. CDR3 nucleotides: TGCGCCAGCAGCCCCAACCAGGGTCCCTATGGCTACACCTTC. This translates into CASSPNQGPYGYTF.

V gene TRBV18 combines with J gene TRBJ2-1; 9 positions agree with TRBD2. The germline CDR1 and CDR2 sequences are KGHSH and LQKENI. The V segment lost 2 bases and the J segment 7 bases; nucleotides outside the gene matches: 6. This CDR3 is 15 amino acids long. The CDR3: CASSPSSGRANEQFF. CDR3 nucleotide sequence: TGTGCCAGCTCACCAAGTAGCGGGAGAGCTAATGAGCAGTTCTTC.

The chain recombines TRBV6-5 with TRBJ2-1, with 9 bases identical to TRBD2. V was pared by 2 bases and J by 6 bases, with 8 bases of the junction left unmatched. Germline values: CDR1 MNHEY, CDR2 SVGAGI. The CDR3 has 16 amino acids. The CDR3 protein is CASSYLPAGGPNEQFF. The CDR3 DNA follows: TGTGCCAGCAGTTACCTCCCAGCGGGAGGCCCCAATGAGCAGTTCTTC.

The rearrangement uses TRBV10-3 and TRBJ1-1, with D perhaps TRBD1 (6 bases). The V gene lost 0 bases and the J gene lost 6 bases, with 14 bases spanning the gap. The germline V gene has CDR1 ENHRY and CDR2 SYGVKD. The CDR3 length is 15 residues. The CDR3 region has the DNA TGTGCCATCAGTGAGTCGCCTCAGGGGCCCGCTGAAGCTTTCTTT. This sequence encodes CAISESPQGPAEAFF.